This TCR beta chain was identified in a study of blood T cells in healthy people across ages. Study outcomes and limitations: Getting older went along with TCR beta diversity per million T cells dropping roughly linearly. Estimates of total diversity, which came from one million sequenced T cells, were considered to be underestimates.

Primed by a sample-barcoded 5' primer and a J-beta primer mix, a second PCR proceeded for roughly 6 to 12 cycles. Tagging of each cDNA molecule was performed by a template-switch adaptor with 12 random nucleotides. TCRdb recomputed calls from the 5' RACE reads with MiXCR, one row per CDR3 protein. Among 1.5 million to 2 million distinct CDR3 sequences, 28% were seen once, and the ten largest hold more than 6%. Trimming removed 1 base at V and 0 bases at J, with 8 bases between. Germline loops: CDR1 SNHLY, CDR2 FYNNEI. This CDR3 has 15 residues. With regard to this clonotype: The antigen is not known.

Isolated PBMCs totaled at least 7 million in each sample. The TCR comes from a woman in her twenties or thirties in good health. Sequenced material: blood. This chain joins TRBV2 and TRBJ2-3; D is possibly TRBD1 (5 bases). In DNA, the CDR3 is TGTGCCAGCAGTGAAGGTCAGGGCAGCACAGATACGCAGTATTTT. It codes for CASSEGQGSTDTQYF.